Here is one TCR beta chain with its context. Germline-derived CDR1 and CDR2 are MDHEN and SYDVKM. V shed 6 bases and J shed 9 bases, with 12 bases lying between them. This CDR3 region has 13 residues. Noted time point: patch test 1, 2 weeks after DPC sensitization. Treatment in this sample: therapeutic diphenylcyclopropenone sensitization with weekly scalp DPC. TCRdb re-called the RACE reads with MiXCR, one entry per CDR3 protein. The table records just over 80,000 distinct CDR3 sequences, approximately 12% of them present only once. The data are from a study of human T cells and chemical hapten exposure.

This clonotype originated in a woman in her forties or fifties with alopecia areata. Some clones in this sample may be carry-over from other donors' samples. The sample in question was whole blood, obtained in connection with sensitization to the hapten diphenylcyclopropenone (DPC). The chain couples TRBV28 to TRBJ2-6; perhaps TRBD1 as D (6 bases). CDR3 sequence: CASRQGVRNVLTF. CDR3 bases: TGTGCCAGCAGACAGGGAGTACGCAACGTCCTGACTTTC.